The TCR beta chain described here comes from a study of T cells in Graves' hyperthyroidism and ophthalmopathy. Study-wide results and limits: Most thyroid clonotypes expanded above 0.001 were also detected in blood.

Stable Graves' hyperthyroidism denoted no ophthalmopathy progression over 18 months. Those with hyperthyroidism were 18 to 65 years old, newly diagnosed, and ill for under 2 months. Researchers barred patients who had uncontrolled infection, other autoimmune disease, pregnancy or lactation. The investigators amplified TCR beta CDR3 regions from RNA transcripts. An initial round of RT-PCR targeting the TCR CDR3 relied on the HTBI primer set. TCRdb fed the multiplex PCR reads into MiXCR, producing one record per CDR3 protein. Altogether more than 550,000 distinct CDR3 sequences are present, 15% to 20% being singletons, with the ten largest covering 15%. Germline V gives CDR1 SNHLY, CDR2 FYNNEI. The germline V and J ends were trimmed by 7 bases and 0 bases, with 15 bases remaining between them. The CDR3 extends over 15 amino acids. Comments on this clonotype: Its antigen is undetermined.

The sample consisted of blood. The source of this sequence is a middle-aged man with Graves' hyperthyroidism. This chain joins TRBV2 and TRBJ1-1, with TRBD1 as a possible D gene (5 bases). The CDR3: CASMKTVLMNTEAFF. Here the CDR3 DNA reads TGTGCCAGCATGAAGACAGTGCTCATGAACACTGAAGCTTTCTTT.